The 20 T cell receptor beta chains given below trace back to one sample, sequenced in a study of cytotoxic CD8 clonotypes in ibrutinib-treated CLL. Some clones are missing from TCRdb's copy, which holds only in-frame ones; the method was immunoSEQ multiplex PCR. This table has around 97,000 clones, about 78% appearing once. The source was PBMCs, collected after 12 months of ibrutinib treatment. Receptors were obtained from a human donor with chronic lymphocytic leukemia.

This rearrangement joins TRBV28 to TRBJ2-7, with no clear D. Germline V gene data show CDR1 as MDHEN and CDR2 as SYDVKM. CDR3 length: 12 amino acids. The V end lost 2 bases, the J end lost 6 bases, and 8 bases lay between the germline ends. The chain's CDR3 is CASSLRPGEQYF. The CDR3, as DNA: TGTGCCAGCAGTTTACGGCCGGGCGAGCAGTACTTC. The whole variable domain, filled in from reference TRBV28 and TRBJ2-7, reads DVKVTQSSRYLVKRTGEKVFLECVQDMDHENMFWYRQDPGLGLRLIYFSYDVKMKEKGDIPEGYSVSREKKERFSLILESASTNQTSMYLCASSLRPGEQYFGPGTRLTVT.

The chain employs TRBV18 and TRBJ2-7; perhaps D is TRBD1 or TRBD2 (5 bases each). Trimming pared 0 bases from V and 6 bases from J, leaving 9 bases between. Germline assignment: CDR1 KGHSH and CDR2 LQKENI. This CDR3 spans 13 amino acids. This CDR3 reads CASSPPPGSEQYF. Written as DNA, the CDR3 is TGTGCCAGCTCACCACCACCAGGGAGCGAGCAGTACTTC.

The chain has TRBV19 and TRBJ2-1; a weak D match, TRBD2 (6 bases). Germline CDR1 is LNHDA and CDR2 is SQIVND (reference sequence). The CDR3 is made up of 16 amino acids. Trimming removed 5 bases at V and 8 bases at J, with 22 bases between. CDR3 loop: CASSAGPGPWGDEQFF. CDR3 DNA: TGTGCCAGTAGTGCCGGGCCGGGTCCCTGGGGGGATGAGCAGTTCTTC.

This chain connects TRBV6-1 to TRBJ2-1; 12 bases are shared with TRBD2. This CDR3 comprises 14 residues. J lost 7 bases, V lost 7 bases, and 5 bases had no gene match. Germline values: CDR1 MNHNS, CDR2 SASEGT. Here the CDR3 reads CASKELAGGNEQFF. The DNA of the CDR3 is TGTGCCAGCAAGGAACTAGCGGGGGGAAATGAGCAGTTCTTC.

In this sample, this clone turned up a few times. The CDR3 here is CASSVETSYEQYF. The CDR3 DNA reads as TGTGCCAGCAGCGTCGAAACCTCCTACGAGCAGTACTTC. The chain couples TRBV7-9 to TRBJ2-7; the D is unclear. The V gene's germline CDR1 is SEHNR and CDR2 FQNEAQ (reference sequence). V was trimmed by 5 bases and J by 0 bases, leaving 8 bases between them. CDR3 length: 13 amino acids.

The chain links TRBV7-8 to TRBJ1-5, with D possibly TRBD1 on 6 matching bases. The CDR3 is 15 amino acids. V was trimmed by 2 bases and J by 5 bases, leaving 13 bases between them. CDR1 and CDR2 (germline): SGHVS, FQNEAQ. In DNA, the CDR3 is TGTGCCAGCAGCTTAAGAGGGGGGTTAGATCAGCCCCAGCATTTT. As protein: CASSLRGGLDQPQHF.

This sequence joins TRBV7-3 and TRBJ2-7; 13 nucleotides align to TRBD2. The trim removed 5 bases at V and 4 bases at J, leaving 11 bases unmatched. The CDR3 runs to 17 residues. The germline V gene encodes CDR1 SGHTA and CDR2 FQGTGA. This CDR3 reads CASSPGVGTSGEYEQYF. The CDR3 region has the DNA TGTGCCAGCAGCCCCGGCGTCGGGACTAGCGGGGAGTACGAGCAGTACTTC.

The V call is TRBV29-1, the J call TRBJ1-3; D not resolved. Germline V CDR1 and CDR2: SQVTM, ANQGSEA. Between the trimmed V and J ends, which lost 4 bases and 14 bases, there was a span of 18 bases. This CDR3 region has 12 residues. This chain's CDR3 is CSVVTYRGTLYF. The DNA of the CDR3 is TGCAGCGTTGTGACCTACCGGGGAACCTTATATTTT.

This chain connects TRBV29-1 to TRBJ2-2, with 10 bases that match TRBD1. This CDR3 has 14 residues. Per the germline V gene, CDR1 is SQVTM and CDR2 is ANQGSEA. The junction had 2 bases not matched to a gene; V was cut back by 7 bases and J by 0 bases. The CDR3 region has the DNA TGCAGCGGAGGACAGGGGGCGAACACCGGGGAGCTGTTTTTT. The encoded protein is CSGGQGANTGELFF.

The rearrangement uses TRBV4-2 and TRBJ1-5; tentatively, D is TRBD1 (5 bases). V was cut by 1 base and J by 4 bases, with 8 bases left in between. The CDR3 covers 14 residues. CDR1 and CDR2 (germline): LGHNA, YNFKEQ. The CDR3 DNA follows: TGTGCCAGCAGCCAAGCGGGGCCTAATCAGCCCCAGCATTTT. Its translation is CASSQAGPNQPQHF.

This sequence joins TRBV5-6 and TRBJ2-1, with 8 bases fitting TRBD1. This CDR3 spans 17 amino acids. Germline values: CDR1 SGHDT, CDR2 YYEEEE. The trim removed 4 bases at V and 2 bases at J, leaving 11 bases unmatched. CDR3: CASSKAGGRPTYNEQFF. The DNA for the CDR3 is TGTGCCAGCAGCAAAGCAGGGGGCAGACCCACCTACAATGAGCAGTTCTTC.

The chain combines TRBV6-6 with TRBJ1-2; D is perhaps TRBD1 (6 bases). V gave up 1 base and J gave up 4 bases, with 16 bases separating them. CDR3 length equals 16 residues. CDR1 is MNHNY, CDR2 SVGAGI, per germline (reference sequence). In DNA, the CDR3 is TGTGCCAGCAGTTACTTACCCTCCGGACAGATCTATGGCTACACCTTC. Protein: CASSYLPSGQIYGYTF.

CDR3 residues: CASSKVGFHTF. The DNA of the CDR3 is TGTGCCAGCAGCAAAGTCGGGTTCCACACCTTC. The chain is built from TRBV21-1 and TRBJ1-2. TRBV21-1 is listed as a pseudogene. The CDR3 runs 11 residues.

This rearrangement joins TRBV5-1 to TRBJ2-3, with D perhaps being TRBD1 or TRBD2 (5 bases each). Germline V gene sequence: CDR1 SGHRS, CDR2 YFSETQ. Trimming shortened V by 0 bases and J by 2 bases, and 13 bases separated the two germline ends. This CDR3 contains 16 residues. The CDR3 region has the DNA TGCGCCAGCAGCTTGGACGGGGCGAGGGACACAGATACGCAGTATTTT. Its translation is CASSLDGARDTDTQYF.

This clone was detected only a few times. The chain links TRBV18 to TRBJ1-1; 8 nucleotides align to TRBD1. V trimming: 5 bases; J trimming: 6 bases; junction bases outside the gene matches: 11. This CDR3 comprises 15 residues. Per the germline V gene, CDR1 is KGHSH and CDR2 is LQKENI. The CDR3 DNA sequence: TGTGCCAGCTCAAACAACAGGGGGGTTGACTCTGAAGCTTTCTTT. Its protein is CASSNNRGVDSEAFF.

J is TRBJ2-1 and V is TRBV5-1, with D maybe TRBD2 (7 bases). This CDR3 comprises 15 residues. The germline CDR1 and CDR2 sequences are SGHRS and YFSETQ. The V end was cut by 4 bases, the J end by 8 bases, with 19 bases between. CDR3 nucleotides: TGCGCCAGCAGCCGCGGTGGCGGGGGCCAGGATGAGCAGTTCTTC. Its translation is CASSRGGGGQDEQFF.

V usage is TRBV2 and J usage is TRBJ2-1; D may be TRBD1 or TRBD2 (6 bases each). The germline CDR1 and CDR2 sequences are SNHLY and FYNNEI. V was shortened by 7 bases and J by 9 bases, with 19 bases between the two germline ends. CDR3 length: 14 amino acids. The CDR3 DNA reads as TGTGCCAGCAATAATCTAGGGGGGCGGGGTGAGCAGTTCTTC. It specifies CASNNLGGRGEQFF.

The J gene is TRBJ2-7, the V gene TRBV23-1; no firm D call. TRBV23-1 is an open reading frame, and its role is uncertain. The CDR3 is made up of 14 amino acids. V dropped 4 bases and J dropped 2 bases, with 12 bases sitting between them. CDR3 bases: TGCGCCAGCAGTCCTCGCGGACGGACCTACGAGCAGTACTTC. Translated, it gives CASSPRGRTYEQYF.

Points on this clone: Other DNA sequences in the same sample also yield this CDR3. Here the CDR3 DNA reads TGTGCCAGCTCACCCAACAATGAGCAGTTCTTC. This sequence encodes CASSPNNEQFF. The chain couples TRBV18 to TRBJ2-1; D call uncertain. Germline-derived CDR1 and CDR2 are KGHSH and LQKENI. Between the trimmed V and J ends, which lost 3 bases and 5 bases, there was a span of 2 bases. This CDR3 has 11 residues.

The rearrangement uses TRBV9 and TRBJ2-5, with D perhaps being TRBD1 or TRBD2 (5 bases each). This CDR3 has 15 residues. The V and J ends lost 4 bases and 1 base respectively, with 14 bases between them. Looked up from germline, CDR1 is SGDLS and CDR2 is YYNGEE. In DNA, the CDR3 is TGTGCCAGCAGCCCCTCCTGGGGGACCCAAGAGACCCAGTACTTC. Protein sequence: CASSPSWGTQETQYF. Based on the CDR3 plus reference TRBV9 and TRBJ2-5, the full variable domain is DSGVTQTPKHLITATGQRVTLRCSPRSGDLSVYWYQQSLDQGLQFLIQYYNGEERAKGNILERFSAQQFPDLHSELNLSSLELGDSALYFCASSPSWGTQETQYFGPGTRLLVL.